This T cell receptor beta chain was recorded in a study of T cell repertoires in cytomegalovirus infection. TCRdb used MiXCR to reprocess the reads, holding one entry per CDR3 protein. The sample contains about 110,000 distinct CDR3 sequences, roughly a tenth of which appear only once. CDR3 length: 19 residues. J gave up 2 bases and V 3 bases, and 15 bases lay outside the gene matches. The sample holds many counts of this clonotype. Its antigen is currently unknown. This receptor was obtained from a human donor in good health (CMV status not recorded). Some clones in this sample may be carry-over from other donors' samples. The V gene is TRBV12-3 or TRBV12-4, the J gene TRBJ2-1, with 8 bases identical to TRBD2. Sequencing was done on a sample of PBMCs, sequenced either directly or after in vitro stimulation (not recorded which). The CDR3 spells CASSLGEGGRTTTYNEQFF. CDR3 nucleotides: TGTGCCAGCAGTTTGGGGGAGGGCGGGAGGACAACAACCTACAATGAGCAGTTCTTC.